A selection of T cell receptor beta chains follows, all from one sample in a study of T cell repertoires in cytomegalovirus infection. Via MiXCR, TCRdb re-called the reads, giving one row per CDR3 protein. The data contain some 230,000 distinct CDR3 sequences, 22% of them seen just once; the ten biggest clones take up 15% to 20%. Specimen: CD8+ T cells from PBMCs. These receptors were taken from a human donor in good health (CMV status not recorded). Some clones in this sample may be carry-over from other donors' samples. The CDR3 runs from the conserved cysteine through the conserved F or W. A D gene is named only where the DNA matches it firmly. Some rows have no size entry. The others give once, few or many, or a class for an expanded clone.

j_call,v_call,clone_size,d_call,cdr3_aa,cdr3_nt
TRBJ2-1,TRBV20-1,few,TRBD1,CSATSGTGAVNEQFF,TGCAGTGCAACTTCGGGGACAGGGGCTGTAAATGAGCAGTTCTTC
TRBJ2-2,TRBV9,.,TRBD2,CASSGPGTSGGTTGELFF,TGTGCCAGCAGCGGTCCCGGGACTAGCGGGGGGACCACCGGGGAGCTGTTTTTT
TRBJ2-7,TRBV12-3/TRBV12-4,few,.,CASSSETLVNYEQYF,TGTGCCAGCAGTTCCGAGACCTTAGTCAACTACGAGCAGTACTTC
TRBJ2-1,TRBV5-1,.,.,CASSLAAGSGFNEQFF,TGCGCCAGCAGCTTGGCCGCAGGGTCTGGTTTCAATGAGCAGTTCTTC
TRBJ2-7,TRBV20-1,.,TRBD1,CSARDRGRLYEQYF,TGCAGTGCCCGGGACAGGGGGCGTCTCTACGAGCAGTACTTC
TRBJ1-1,TRBV5-5,few,TRBD1,CASSLAWTGVVRSTEAFF,TGTGCCAGCAGCTTGGCGTGGACAGGGGTTGTCCGAAGCACTGAAGCTTTCTTT
TRBJ1-6,TRBV14,.,.,CASSQLKGLNSPLHF,TGTGCCAGCAGCCAACTGAAGGGGTTGAATTCACCCCTCCACTTT
TRBJ1-1,TRBV4-1,.,.,CASSQDTGLGKAFF,TGCGCCAGCAGCCAAGATACGGGTTTGGGGAAAGCTTTCTTT
TRBJ2-7,TRBV28,few,.,CASSPTGRSYEQYF,TGTGCCAGCAGCCCCACAGGGAGGTCCTACGAGCAGTACTTC
TRBJ1-2,TRBV5-4,few,.,CASRLGADYGYTF,TGTGCCAGCAGACTGGGGGCAGACTATGGCTACACCTTC
TRBJ1-2,TRBV7-9,.,.,CVSTLPGGDGYTF,TGTGTCAGCACCTTACCGGGTGGGGATGGCTACACCTTC
TRBJ1-1,TRBV12-3/TRBV12-4,many,.,CASSPSEGDTEAFF,TGTGCCAGCAGTCCCTCGGAAGGGGACACTGAAGCTTTCTTT
TRBJ2-1,TRBV11-2,many,.,CASSLVRLNEQFF,TGTGCCAGCAGCTTAGTTCGGTTGAATGAGCAGTTCTTC
TRBJ2-3,TRBV20-1,.,.,CSATIPGQGPVTDTQYF,TGCAGTGCCACCATACCGGGGCAGGGGCCTGTCACAGATACGCAGTATTTT
TRBJ1-1,TRBV13,few,.,CASSLVGFGTEAFF,TGTGCCAGCAGCTTAGTAGGGTTCGGCACTGAAGCTTTCTTT
TRBJ1-1,TRBV24-1,.,TRBD1,CATSDLELTPGQGSEAFF,TGTGCCACCAGTGATTTGGAGCTCACCCCGGGACAGGGGTCTGAAGCTTTCTTT
TRBJ1-1,TRBV7-9,.,.,CASSVHDCGLGTEVFF,TGTGCCAGCAGCGTCCATGACTGTGGGCTGGGCACTGAAGTTTTCTTT
TRBJ2-2,TRBV23-1,many,.,CASSQFALAVNTGELFF,TGCGCCAGCAGTCAATTTGCGCTAGCAGTAAACACCGGGGAGCTGTTTTTT
TRBJ1-1,TRBV20-1,few,.,CSARDVQAMNTEAFF,TGCAGTGCTAGAGATGTCCAGGCAATGAACACTGAAGCTTTCTTT
TRBJ2-5,TRBV15,few,.,CATSRVGVEETQYF,TGTGCCACCAGCAGAGTAGGGGTAGAAGAGACCCAGTACTTC
TRBJ2-3,TRBV12-3/TRBV12-4,.,TRBD2,CASSRLGLAGGPTDTQYF,TGTGCCAGCAGCCGCCTCGGGCTAGCGGGGGGGCCCACAGATACGCAGTATTTT
TRBJ1-6,TRBV28,few,.,CASSFSGVGPPLHF,TGTGCCAGCAGTTTCTCAGGGGTTGGGCCACCCCTCCACTTT
TRBJ1-5,TRBV7-9,.,.,CASSVDTQPQHF,TGTGCCAGCAGCGTAGATACTCAGCCCCAGCATTTT
TRBJ2-5,TRBV7-7,many,TRBD2,CASSLEAAGGQETQYF,TGTGCCAGCAGCTTAGAGGCGGCGGGGGGGCAAGAGACCCAGTACTTC
TRBJ2-7,TRBV12-3/TRBV12-4,few,.,CASSFRMDGTYEQYF,TGTGCCAGCAGTTTTCGGATGGACGGAACCTACGAGCAGTACTTC
TRBJ2-3,TRBV7-6,many,TRBD1,CASSLGGGADTQYF,TGTGCCAGCAGCTTAGGAGGGGGCGCAGATACGCAGTATTTT
TRBJ2-1,TRBV12-3/TRBV12-4,.,TRBD2,CASSELAGGTSNEQFF,TGTGCCAGCAGTGAACTAGCGGGGGGCACCAGCAATGAGCAGTTCTTC
TRBJ2-3,TRBV7-9,few,TRBD1,CASSPRGDRGPDTQYF,TGTGCCAGCAGCCCACGAGGGGACAGGGGGCCGGATACGCAGTATTTT
TRBJ2-1,TRBV7-9,.,TRBD2,CASTLLAGGFDEQFF,TGTGCCAGCACCTTACTAGCGGGGGGGTTCGATGAGCAGTTCTTC
TRBJ2-5,TRBV7-9,few,TRBD1,CASSDRDRPYQETQYF,TGTGCCAGCAGCGATCGGGACAGGCCGTACCAAGAGACCCAGTACTTC
TRBJ2-1,TRBV7-9,many,.,CASSFIERAGYNEQFF,TGTGCCAGCAGCTTCATAGAGCGGGCTGGCTACAATGAGCAGTTCTTC
TRBJ1-1,TRBV12-3/TRBV12-4,.,.,CASSPTVAYTEAFF,TGTGCCAGCAGCCCGACAGTGGCGTACACTGAAGCTTTCTTT
TRBJ2-1,TRBV24-1,.,TRBD1,CATSDTPGQGKGEQFF,TGTGCCACCAGTGATACACCGGGACAGGGGAAAGGCGAGCAGTTCTTC
TRBJ1-6,TRBV28,.,.,CASSPDRSYSPLHF,TGTGCCAGCAGTCCCGACAGGAGTTATTCACCCCTCCACTTT
TRBJ1-1,TRBV5-1,.,TRBD1,CASSPGPGTGPEAFF,TGCGCCAGCAGCCCGGGCCCCGGGACAGGCCCTGAAGCTTTCTTT
TRBJ1-2,TRBV24-1,few,.,CATSDPGTPYTF,TGTGCCACCAGTGACCCCGGGACACCATACACCTTC
TRBJ1-1,TRBV7-9,few,TRBD1,CASSLEGARVTEAFF,TGTGCCAGCAGCTTAGAGGGGGCGCGAGTCACTGAAGCTTTCTTT
TRBJ2-3,TRBV7-9,.,.,CASSSTRGFTTADTQYF,TGTGCCAGCAGCTCAACAAGGGGCTTCACCACCGCAGATACGCAGTATTTT
TRBJ2-3,TRBV7-2,many,.,CASSWTDGDTQYF,TGTGCCAGCAGCTGGACGGATGGTGATACGCAGTATTTT
TRBJ2-1,TRBV20-1,once,TRBD1,CSAQARGPYNEQFF,TGCAGTGCCCAGGCCAGGGGGCCCTACAATGAGCAGTTCTTC
TRBJ2-2,TRBV7-8,.,TRBD2,CASSETGSGGGELFF,TGTGCCAGCAGCGAAACAGGGAGCGGGGGCGGGGAGCTGTTTTTT
TRBJ2-1,TRBV25-1,.,.,CASSEYQKRGRSYNEQFF,TGTGCCAGCAGTGAATACCAAAAAAGGGGCCGCTCCTACAATGAGCAGTTCTTC
TRBJ2-1,TRBV2,many,.,CARTGHPSSYNEQFF,TGTGCCAGGACGGGACACCCGAGCTCCTACAATGAGCAGTTCTTC
TRBJ2-7,TRBV29-1,.,.,CSARDAEQYF,TGCAGCGCCAGGGATGCCGAGCAGTACTTC
TRBJ1-2,TRBV7-2,many,.,CASSWVTSNYGYTF,TGTGCCAGCAGCTGGGTCACGTCTAACTATGGCTACACCTTC
TRBJ1-5,TRBV12-3/TRBV12-4,few,.,CASQVSGASNQPQHF,TGTGCCAGCCAAGTCTCAGGGGCTAGCAATCAGCCCCAGCATTTT
TRBJ2-5,TRBV27,.,TRBD1,CASSLRWGQSQETQYF,TGTGCCAGCAGTTTACGATGGGGACAGAGCCAAGAGACCCAGTACTTC
TRBJ1-2,TRBV5-1,.,TRBD1,CASSLGQGQVNYGYTF,TGCGCCAGCAGCTTGGGACAGGGGCAAGTTAACTATGGCTACACCTTC
TRBJ2-1,TRBV24-1,few,.,CATSEGDNEQFF,TGTGCCACCAGTGAGGGAGACAATGAGCAGTTCTTC
TRBJ2-1,TRBV20-1,.,.,CSARDGTTEQFF,TGCAGTGCTAGAGATGGGACAACTGAGCAGTTCTTC
TRBJ1-5,TRBV19,.,.,CASRSWDFPAALHDQPQHF,TGTGCCAGTAGATCATGGGATTTCCCAGCAGCCCTTCACGATCAGCCCCAGCATTTT
TRBJ2-1,TRBV7-3,few,TRBD2,CASSSNPSLAGGPLYDEQFF,TGTGCCAGCAGTTCTAACCCCAGCCTAGCGGGGGGGCCTTTGTACGATGAGCAGTTCTTC